This T cell receptor (beta chain) was observed in a study of blood T cell repertoires in COVID-19. The wider study: From T cells, B-cell-depleted T cells, or PBMCs came the material, which was cDNA or gDNA.

Authors' methods: By means of reference gene primer amplification, nucleated cell counts were estimated. Libraries were prepared by immunoSEQ multiplex PCR; TCRdb keeps only in-frame clonotypes and omits some of them. The DNA was the basis for D and trimming; V, J and clone size are from that table. Of roughly 360,000 clones listed, roughly 80% were seen once; the top ten hold around 1%. CDR1 is SGHVS, CDR2 FQNEAQ, per germline. The V segment lost 0 bases and the J segment 4 bases; nucleotides outside the gene matches: 3. The CDR3 loop spans 15 amino acids. The receptor was isolated from a human donor with acute or convalescent COVID-19. The donor label of this sample is uncertain. The chain carries TRBV7-8 and TRBJ2-1; TRBD1 matches at 7 bases. Sequencing was performed on peripheral blood. The CDR3 reads CASSLAGQDYNEQFF. The DNA of the CDR3 is TGTGCCAGCAGCTTAGCCGGACAGGATTACAATGAGCAGTTCTTC.